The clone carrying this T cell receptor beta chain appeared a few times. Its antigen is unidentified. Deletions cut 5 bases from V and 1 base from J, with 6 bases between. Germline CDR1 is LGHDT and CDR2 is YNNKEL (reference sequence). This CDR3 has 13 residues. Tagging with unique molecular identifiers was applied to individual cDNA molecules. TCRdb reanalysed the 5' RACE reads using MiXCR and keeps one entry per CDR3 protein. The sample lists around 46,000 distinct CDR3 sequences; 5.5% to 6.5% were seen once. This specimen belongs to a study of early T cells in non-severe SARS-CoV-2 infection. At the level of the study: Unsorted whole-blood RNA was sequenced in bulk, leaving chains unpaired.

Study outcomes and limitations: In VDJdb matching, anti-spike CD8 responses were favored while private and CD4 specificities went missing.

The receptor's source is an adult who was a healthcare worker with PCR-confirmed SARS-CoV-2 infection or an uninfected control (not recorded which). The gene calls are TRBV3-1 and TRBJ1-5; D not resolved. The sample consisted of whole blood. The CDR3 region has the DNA TGTGCCAGCAGCGGACGGAGCAATCAGCCCCAGCATTTT. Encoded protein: CASSGRSNQPQHF. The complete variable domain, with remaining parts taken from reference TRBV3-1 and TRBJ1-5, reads DTAVSQTPKYLVTQMGNDKSIKCEQNLGHDTMYWYKQDSKKFLKIMFSYNNKELIINETVPNRFSPKSPDKAHLNLHINSLELGDSAVYFCASSGRSNQPQHFGDGTRLSIL.